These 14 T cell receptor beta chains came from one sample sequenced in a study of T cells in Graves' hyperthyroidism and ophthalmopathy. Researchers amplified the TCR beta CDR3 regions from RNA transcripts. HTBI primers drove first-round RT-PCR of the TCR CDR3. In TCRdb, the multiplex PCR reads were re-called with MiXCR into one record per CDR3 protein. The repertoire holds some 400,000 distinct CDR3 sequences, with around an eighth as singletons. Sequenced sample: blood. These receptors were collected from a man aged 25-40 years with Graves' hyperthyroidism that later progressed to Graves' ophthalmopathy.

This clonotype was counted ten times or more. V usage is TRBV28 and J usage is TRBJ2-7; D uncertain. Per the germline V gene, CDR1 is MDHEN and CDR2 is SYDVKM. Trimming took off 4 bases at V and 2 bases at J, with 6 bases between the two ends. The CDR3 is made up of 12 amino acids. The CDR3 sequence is CASSSGPYEQYF. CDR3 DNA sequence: TGTGCCAGCAGTTCCGGACCCTACGAGCAGTACTTC.

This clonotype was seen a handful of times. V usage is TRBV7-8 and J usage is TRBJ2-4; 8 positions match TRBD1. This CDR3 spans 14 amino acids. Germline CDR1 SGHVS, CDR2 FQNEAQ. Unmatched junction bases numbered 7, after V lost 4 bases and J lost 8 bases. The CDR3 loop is CASSSPRGQDIQYF. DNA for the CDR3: TGTGCCAGCAGCTCGCCCAGGGGGCAGGACATTCAGTACTTC.

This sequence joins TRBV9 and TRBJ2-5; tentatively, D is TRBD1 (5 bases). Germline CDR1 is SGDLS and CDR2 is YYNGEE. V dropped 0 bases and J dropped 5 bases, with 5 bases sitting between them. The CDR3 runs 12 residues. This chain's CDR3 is CASSVAGETQYF. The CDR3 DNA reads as TGTGCCAGCAGCGTAGCAGGGGAGACCCAGTACTTC. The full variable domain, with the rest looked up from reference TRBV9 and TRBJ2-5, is DSGVTQTPKHLITATGQRVTLRCSPRSGDLSVYWYQQSLDQGLQFLIQYYNGEERAKGNILERFSAQQFPDLHSELNLSSLELGDSALYFCASSVAGETQYFGPGTRLLVL.

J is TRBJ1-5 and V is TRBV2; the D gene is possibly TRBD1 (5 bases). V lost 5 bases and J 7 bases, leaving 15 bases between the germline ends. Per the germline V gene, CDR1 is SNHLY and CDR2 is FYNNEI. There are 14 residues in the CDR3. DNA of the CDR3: TGTGCCAGCAGTTCACGGGGGAGTGGGCAGCCCCAGCATTTT. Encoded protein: CASSSRGSGQPQHF. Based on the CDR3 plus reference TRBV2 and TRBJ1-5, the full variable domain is EPEVTQTPSHQVTQMGQEVILRCVPISNHLYFYWYRQILGQKVEFLVSFYNNEISEKSEIFDDQFSVERPDGSNFTLKIRSTKLEDSAMYFCASSSRGSGQPQHFGDGTRLSIL.

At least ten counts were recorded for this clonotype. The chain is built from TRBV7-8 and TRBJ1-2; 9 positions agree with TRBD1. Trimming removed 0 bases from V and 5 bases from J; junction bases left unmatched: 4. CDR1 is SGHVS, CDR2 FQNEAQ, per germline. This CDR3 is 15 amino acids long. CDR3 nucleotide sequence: TGTGCCAGCAGCTTAGCGGACAGGGGCCGATATGGCTACACCTTC. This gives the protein CASSLADRGRYGYTF.

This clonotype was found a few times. CDR3 in amino acids: CASRREFNTGELFF. The DNA of the CDR3 is TGTGCCAGCCGAAGGGAGTTTAACACCGGGGAGCTGTTTTTT. V is TRBV5-5 and J is TRBJ2-2, with D perhaps matching TRBD2 (5 bases). The germline V and J ends were trimmed by 7 bases and 2 bases, with 12 bases remaining between them. The germline V gene encodes CDR1 SGHKS and CDR2 YYEKEE (reference sequence). This CDR3 region has 14 residues.

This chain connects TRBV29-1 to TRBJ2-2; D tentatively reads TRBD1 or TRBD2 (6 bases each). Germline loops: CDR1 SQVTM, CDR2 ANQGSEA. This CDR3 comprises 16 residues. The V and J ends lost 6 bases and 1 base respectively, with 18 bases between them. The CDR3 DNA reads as TGCAGCGTCGGGGGTGGGGGACACTTGAACACCGGGGAGCTGTTTTTT. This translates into CSVGGGGHLNTGELFF.

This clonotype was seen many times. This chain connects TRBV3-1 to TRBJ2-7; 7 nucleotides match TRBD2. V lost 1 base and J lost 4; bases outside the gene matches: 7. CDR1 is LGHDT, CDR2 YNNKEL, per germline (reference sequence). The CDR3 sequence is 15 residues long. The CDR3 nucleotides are TGTGCCAGCAGCCAAGGAGGCCTGGGGGGGTACGAGCAGTACTTC. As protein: CASSQGGLGGYEQYF.

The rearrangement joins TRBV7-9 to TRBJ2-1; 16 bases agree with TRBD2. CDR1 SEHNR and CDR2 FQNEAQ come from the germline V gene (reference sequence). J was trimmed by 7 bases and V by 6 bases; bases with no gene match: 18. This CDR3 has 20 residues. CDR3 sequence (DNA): TGTGCCAGCAGACCCTCGGGACTAGCGGGGGGGTCGTCCCATCGGAATGAGCAGTTCTTC. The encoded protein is CASRPSGLAGGSSHRNEQFF. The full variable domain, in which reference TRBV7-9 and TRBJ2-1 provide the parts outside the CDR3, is DTGVSQNPRHKITKRGQNVTFRCDPISEHNRLYWYRQTLGQGPEFLTYFQNEAQLEKSRLLSDRFSAERPKGSFSTLEIQRTEQGDSAMYLCASRPSGLAGGSSHRNEQFFGPGTRLTVL.

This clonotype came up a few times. Here the CDR3 reads CATSIYRGSETQYF. CDR3 coding DNA: TGTGCCACCAGCATTTACAGGGGATCAGAGACCCAGTACTTC. The chain has TRBV15 and TRBJ2-5, with TRBD1 matching 7 bases. Germline V gene sequence: CDR1 LNHNV, CDR2 YYDKDF (reference sequence). The CDR3 has 14 residues. V trimming: 4 bases; J trimming: 4 bases; junction bases outside the gene matches: 6.

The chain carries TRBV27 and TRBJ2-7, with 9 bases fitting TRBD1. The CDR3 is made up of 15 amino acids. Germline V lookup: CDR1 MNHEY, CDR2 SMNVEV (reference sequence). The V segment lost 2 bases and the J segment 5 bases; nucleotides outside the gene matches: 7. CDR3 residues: CASSLMTGGFHEQYF. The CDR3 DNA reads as TGTGCCAGCAGTTTAATGACAGGGGGTTTCCACGAGCAGTACTTC.

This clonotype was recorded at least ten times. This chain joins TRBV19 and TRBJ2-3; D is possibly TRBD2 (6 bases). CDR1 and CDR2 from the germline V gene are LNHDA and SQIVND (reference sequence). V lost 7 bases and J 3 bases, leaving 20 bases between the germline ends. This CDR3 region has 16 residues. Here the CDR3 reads CASIYPRRGRTDTQYF. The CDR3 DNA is TGTGCCAGTATCTACCCTAGGAGGGGTCGAACAGATACGCAGTATTTT. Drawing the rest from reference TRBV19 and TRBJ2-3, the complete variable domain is DGGITQSPKYLFRKEGQNVTLSCEQNLNHDAMYWYRQDPGQGLRLIYYSQIVNDFQKGDIAEGYSVSREKKESFPLTVTSAQKNPTAFYLCASIYPRRGRTDTQYFGPGTRLTVL.

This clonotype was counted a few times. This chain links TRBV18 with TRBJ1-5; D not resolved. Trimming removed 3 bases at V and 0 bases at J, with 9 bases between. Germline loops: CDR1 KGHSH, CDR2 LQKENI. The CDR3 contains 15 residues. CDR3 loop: CASSPRSNSNQPQHF. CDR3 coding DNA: TGTGCCAGCTCACCCCGTTCTAATAGCAATCAGCCCCAGCATTTT.

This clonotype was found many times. CDR3 coding DNA: TGTGCCAGCAGCTTAGGGGGGACAGGGGGTTCCTACGAGCAGTACTTC. As protein: CASSLGGTGGSYEQYF. The rearrangement joins TRBV7-9 to TRBJ2-7; TRBD1 aligns across 11 bases. V was pared by 1 base and J by 1 base, with 3 bases of the junction left unmatched. The germline CDR1 and CDR2 sequences are SEHNR and FQNEAQ (reference sequence). This CDR3 is built from 16 residues.